Presented here are 4 T cell receptor beta chains from one specimen sequenced in a study of preoperative IRX-2 immunotherapy in early breast cancer. Only in-frame clones appear in the TCRdb table, and some are missing; sequencing was by immunoSEQ multiplex PCR. The sample records roughly 23,000 clones, 80% to 90% being singletons. Treatment denoted: preoperative locoregional IRX-2 cytokine immunotherapy. The specimen comprised tumor tissue, sampled after IRX-2 immunotherapy. The receptor set was obtained from a human donor with breast cancer.

The chain joins TRBV15 to TRBJ2-3; TRBD2 agrees at 8 bases. The V segment lost 3 bases and the J segment 4 bases; nucleotides outside the gene matches: 6. The germline V gene has CDR1 LNHNV and CDR2 YYDKDF (reference sequence). The CDR3 has 15 residues. CDR3 sequence reads: CATSSQTSVADTQYF. DNA for the CDR3: TGTGCCACCAGCAGTCAGACTAGCGTGGCAGATACGCAGTATTTT.

This clone was counted once. The J gene is TRBJ1-1, the V gene TRBV5-1; a possible D gene is TRBD1 (6 bases). The germline V and J ends were trimmed by 4 bases and 0 bases, with 16 bases remaining between them. CDR1 and CDR2 from the germline V gene are SGHRS and YFSETQ. The CDR3 length is 16 residues. The CDR3 sequence is CASSLKGGGVNTEAFF. The CDR3 region has the DNA TGCGCCAGCAGCCTCAAAGGGGGGGGAGTGAACACTGAAGCTTTCTTT.

With respect to this clone: It is likely a read error, because the conserved phenylalanine at the end of the CDR3 is missing. No DNA is shown, since the ends of the CDR3 on it are uncertain; the CDR3 is the one TCRdb lists. The rearrangement joins TRBV5-6 to TRBJ2-3; the DNA was not used to check the table's D call, TRBD2. The CDR3 spans 13 residues, counting both ends. In germline, CDR1 is SGHDT, CDR2 YYEEEE. The CDR3 sequence: CASSLGPTSGGSL.

The V gene is TRBV18, the J gene TRBJ2-7, with a tentative D call TRBD1 (5 bases). The CDR3 runs 13 residues. V was clipped by 4 bases and J by 5 bases, with 12 bases between them. Germline V gene lookup returns CDR1 KGHSH and CDR2 LQKENI. This CDR3 is CASSRIQGNEQYF. CDR3 DNA sequence: TGTGCCAGCTCACGCATCCAGGGAAACGAGCAGTACTTC.